This record concerns one T cell receptor beta chain sequence. Antigen unknown. The sample originates from a study of T cells after yellow fever vaccination. Study-wide results and limits: Researchers noted that a small share of clonotypes showed up in both CD4 and CD8 compartments.

This CDR3 spans 16 amino acids. Germline CDR1 reads SGHDT; CDR2 reads YYEEEE. Trimming at V came to 4 bases and at J to 6 bases, leaving 15 bases not matched to a gene. From the 5' RACE reads, TCRdb called clonotypes with MiXCR, one entry per CDR3 protein. Here the sample spans about 350,000 distinct CDR3 sequences, approximately 13% being singletons. The sequencing used CD4+ T cells sorted from PBMCs, collected 15 days after the yellow fever booster vaccination. This TCR was sampled from a man in his late teens or twenties who received the YFV17D yellow fever vaccine. The V call is TRBV5-6, the J call TRBJ2-7, with 8 bases lining up with TRBD1. In DNA form, the CDR3 reads TGTGCCAGCAGCCCGAAGGTACTGCAGGGGGCGGGCGAGCAGTACTTC. Protein product: CASSPKVLQGAGEQYF. The variable domain in full, with the rest retrieved from reference TRBV5-6 and TRBJ2-7, is DAGVTQSPTHLIKTRGQQVTLRCSPKSGHDTVSWYQQALGQGPQFIFQYYEEEERQRGNFPDRFSGHQFPNYSSELNVNALLLGDSALYLCASSPKVLQGAGEQYFGPGTRLTVT.